This T cell receptor (beta chain) was sequenced in a study of blood T cell repertoires in COVID-19. The overall study: Collection of acute and convalescent COVID-19 samples took place in the United States, Italy and Spain.

Authors' processing steps: Amplified reference gene primers provided the basis for estimating nucleated cell counts. Sequencing was performed with immunoSEQ multiplex PCR; in TCRdb, only in-frame clones are kept and a portion is missing. For V, J and clone size, that table is used; D and trimming come from the DNA. The data contain under 450,000 clones, around 87% of them seen just once; the ten biggest clones take up approximately 1.3%. The J segment lost 2 bases and the V segment lost 4 bases, leaving 7 bases of the junction unmatched. Germline V gene sequence: CDR1 MGHDK, CDR2 SYGVNS. The CDR3 consists of 16 residues. The study drew participants aged about 18 to 90 years from about two dozen US areas. Donors of Cohort 3 who recovered were those that had two negative PCRs, clearance, or symptom resolution.

Source material: PBMCs or T cells enriched from blood (not recorded which). The source is a young man who had recovered from COVID-19. This chain uses TRBV25-1 with TRBJ1-2, with 10 bases matching TRBD1. The CDR3 sequence: CASSALRGQGNYGYTF. The CDR3 nucleotides are TGTGCCAGCAGTGCCCTCCGGGGACAGGGGAACTATGGCTACACCTTC.